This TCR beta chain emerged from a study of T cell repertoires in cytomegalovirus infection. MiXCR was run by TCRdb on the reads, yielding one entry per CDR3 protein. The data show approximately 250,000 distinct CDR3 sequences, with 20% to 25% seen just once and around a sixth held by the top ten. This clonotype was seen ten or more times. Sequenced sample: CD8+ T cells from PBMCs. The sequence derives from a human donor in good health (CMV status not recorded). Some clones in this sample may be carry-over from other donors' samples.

CDR3 nucleotide sequence: TGTGCCAGCAGCTCCAAGAACACTGAAGCTTTCTTT. Translation: CASSSKNTEAFF. The chain recombines TRBV7-3 with TRBJ1-1; D is unclear. The CDR3 loop spans 12 amino acids. Germline lookup yields CDR1 SGHTA and CDR2 FQGTGA. Trimming removed 4 bases at V and 1 base at J, with 4 bases between.